These 5 T cell receptor beta chains originate from one sample sequenced in a study of radiation and T cells in renal cell carcinoma. The method was immunoSEQ multiplex PCR; TCRdb's version includes in-frame clones alone and lacks a portion of them. In the table there are 85,000 to 100,000 clones, 65% to 90% of which are singletons. Indicated time point: baseline pretreatment blood. Indicated treatment: 15 Gy SBRT to primary tumor, nephrectomy 4 weeks later. This specimen was blood, taken from a patient whose treatment included radiotherapy and nephrectomy. The receptors originated from a man aged 50 or older with renal cell carcinoma.

The chain employs TRBV6-1 and TRBJ2-5; D remains ambiguous. The CDR3 length is 15 residues. Germline lookup yields CDR1 MNHNS and CDR2 SASEGT. With 0 bases removed from V and 2 bases from J, the gap between germline ends came to 10 bases. CDR3 loop: CASSEAKEGQETQYF. The CDR3 DNA follows: TGTGCCAGCAGTGAAGCCAAAGAAGGACAAGAGACCCAGTACTTC.

J is TRBJ1-2 and V is TRBV11-3; 8 bases match TRBD1. Germline CDR1 SGHNT, CDR2 YENEEA. After removal of 5 bases from V and 5 bases from J, the junction contained 4 bases not matched to a gene. CDR3 size: 13 residues. The CDR3 bases are TGTGCCAGCAGCACAGACAGGGGATATGGCTACACCTTC. It encodes CASSTDRGYGYTF.

The sample holds a few counts of this clone. CDR3 sequence (DNA): TGTGCCAGTAGTATACAGGTCGATAATTCACCCCTCCACTTT. It translates to CASSIQVDNSPLHF. The chain carries TRBV19 and TRBJ1-6; no clear D gene. Germline CDR1 reads LNHDA; CDR2 reads SQIVND (reference sequence). Trimming stripped 2 bases from V and 5 bases from J, with 7 bases between. CDR3 length: 14 residues. Together with reference TRBV19 and TRBJ1-6, the CDR3 gives the full variable domain: DGGITQSPKYLFRKEGQNVTLSCEQNLNHDAMYWYRQDPGQGLRLIYYSQIVNDFQKGDIAEGYSVSREKKESFPLTVTSAQKNPTAFYLCASSIQVDNSPLHFGNGTRLTVT.

This clone was counted once. V and J are TRBV10-3 and TRBJ2-5; 9 positions agree with TRBD2. The CDR3 sequence is 15 residues long. V was clipped by 2 bases and J by 4 bases; unmatched bases: 5. From germline, CDR1 is ENHRY and CDR2 SYGVKD. The CDR3 loop is CAISEGVAGAETQYF. CDR3 nucleotide sequence: TGTGCCATCAGTGAGGGGGTAGCGGGAGCAGAGACCCAGTACTTC.

The V gene is TRBV5-1, the J gene TRBJ1-3; D uncertain. The CDR3 extends over 14 amino acids. CDR1 and CDR2 (germline): SGHRS, YFSETQ. The V and J ends lost 0 bases and 3 bases respectively, with 7 bases between them. The CDR3 DNA follows: TGCGCCAGCAGCTTGGGGCAGAATGGAAACACCATATATTTT. It encodes CASSLGQNGNTIYF.